This entry concerns a single TCR beta chain. No antigen is known for it. This sample was included in a study of cytomegalovirus exposure and HLA in healthy donors. About the research overall: Within the Caucasian-associated ancestry cluster were 65% to 85% of the roughly 400 genotyped donors. Study observations and caveats: Sequencing likely caused a cluster of highly shared sequence variants.

Use of 60 Vbeta and 13 Jbeta primers characterized the PCR. Using immunoSEQ multiplex PCR, the repertoire was profiled, and TCRdb retains in-frame clones only, with some absent. Recorded for this sample: around 120,000 clones. Germline V gene lookup returns CDR1 SNHLY and CDR2 FYNNEI. The CDR3 runs to 13 residues. Trimming shortened V by 4 bases and J by 3 bases, and 10 bases separated the two germline ends. This TCR was recovered from a man between 45 and 60 years old in good health and CMV-seronegative. The rearrangement joins TRBV2 to TRBJ2-7; no firm D call. Sample: PBMCs. The CDR3 DNA is TGTGCCAGCAGTGTGGGCAGAAGCTACGAGCAGTACTTC. Translated, it gives CASSVGRSYEQYF.